These T cell receptor beta chains were read from a single sample in a study of chemoradiotherapy in HPV16-positive cancers. Only in-frame clones appear in the TCRdb table, and some are missing; sequencing was by immunoSEQ multiplex PCR. The sample carries some 22,000 clones, roughly 84% recorded once. The sequencing used blood, collected from a patient who underwent chemoradiotherapy. All receptors derive from a human donor with HPV-associated anogenital cancer. Each CDR3 is given with its conserved first and last residue. Clone size is stated in some rows and not others, as once, few, many or a class when expanded.

V: TRBV9; size: -; CDR3: CASSVAVGRSTDTQYF
V: TRBV7-2; size: few; CDR3: CASSGSGGPSSSQFF
V: TRBV6-6; size: -; CDR3: CASSYWTSGSSEQFF
V: TRBV2; size: -; CDR3: CASKTDTPTQYF
V: TRBV9; size: -; CDR3: CASSTQGSGELFF
V: TRBV5-4; size: -; CDR3: CASSNRLAGPQETQYF
V: TRBV5-4; size: -; CDR3: CASSPWTGSGYTF
V: TRBV2; size: -; CDR3: CASSEGGLNTGELFF
V: TRBV7-2; size: once; CDR3: CASRRTGGIDEQYF
V: TRBV4-1; size: -; CDR3: CASSQQVYNEKLFF
V: TRBV7-9; size: -; CDR3: CASSLSGTNEKLFF
V: TRBV19; size: -; CDR3: CASSIGRYSGGRDEQFF
V: TRBV11-2; size: -; CDR3: CASSPGALGDRGAEAFF
V: TRBV7-8; size: -; CDR3: CASSRQGGSYEQYF
V: TRBV30; size: -; CDR3: CAWNLRGQNEKLFF
V: TRBV27; size: once; CDR3: CASSLKGASYGYTF
V: TRBV11-3; size: -; CDR3: CASSLGGLAGPSYNEQFF
V: TRBV7-2; size: -; CDR3: CASSYNRGPGNTIYF
V: TRBV5-1; size: -; CDR3: CASSLKVQETQYF
V: TRBV6-5; size: few; CDR3: CASRRGLALAGELFF
V: TRBV10-1; size: -; CDR3: CASSGTPANYGYTF
V: TRBV19; size: -; CDR3: CASRTSGLGEQFF
V: TRBV5-1; size: -; CDR3: CASRYAGGTEAFF
V: TRBV5-1; size: -; CDR3: CASSFDLKPYEQYF
V: TRBV6-4; size: -; CDR3: CASKQTSLYTDTQYF
V: TRBV7-6; size: -; CDR3: CASSLQIGGNEKLFF
V: TRBV7-6; size: -; CDR3: CATSWGGLETQYF
V: TRBV19; size: -; CDR3: CASTPPGLAETQYF
V: TRBV7-3; size: -; CDR3: CASSLAHTDTQYF
V: TRBV18; size: -; CDR3: CASSPDRRLSRLSGNTIYF
V: TRBV7-9; size: -; CDR3: CASSLARGRMRTEAFF
V: TRBV14; size: -; CDR3: CASSQVWETQYF
V: TRBV7-9; size: -; CDR3: CASSLGGGGQGAYEQYF
V: TRBV5-1; size: -; CDR3: CASSLVVNTEAFF
V: TRBV30; size: -; CDR3: CAGGTPLHF
V: TRBV29-1; size: -; CDR3: CSVGGANEKLFF
V: TRBV4-3; size: -; CDR3: CASSHSTSGRDEQFF
V: TRBV19; size: -; CDR3: CASTTSGGRGTDTQYF
V: TRBV12-5; size: -; CDR3: CASGLVLSGSKSEQYF
V: TRBV4-3; size: -; CDR3: CASSQGRSSDTQYF
V: TRBV14; size: -; CDR3: CASGQGNYGYTF
V: TRBV21-1; size: -; CDR3: CASSKEPHRLMNTEAFF
V: TRBV19; size: -; CDR3: CASSSPGSSGNTIYF
V: TRBV21-1; size: -; CDR3: CASSKVTTWAEAFF
V: TRBV7-9; size: -; CDR3: CASSSTDGKAEAFF
V: TRBV5-4; size: -; CDR3: CASSPDRVTDTQYF
V: TRBV19; size: -; CDR3: CASSIYRAKETQYF
V: TRBV27; size: -; CDR3: CASVGAGAGGNTIYF
V: TRBV19; size: -; CDR3: CASRPQAGLSGRAPSSTGELFF
V: TRBV12-5; size: once; CDR3: CASGLDRGSTDTQYF
V: TRBV4-1; size: -; CDR3: CASSPGQGTETQYF
V: TRBV5-8; size: once; CDR3: CASSYGLAGSYEQYF